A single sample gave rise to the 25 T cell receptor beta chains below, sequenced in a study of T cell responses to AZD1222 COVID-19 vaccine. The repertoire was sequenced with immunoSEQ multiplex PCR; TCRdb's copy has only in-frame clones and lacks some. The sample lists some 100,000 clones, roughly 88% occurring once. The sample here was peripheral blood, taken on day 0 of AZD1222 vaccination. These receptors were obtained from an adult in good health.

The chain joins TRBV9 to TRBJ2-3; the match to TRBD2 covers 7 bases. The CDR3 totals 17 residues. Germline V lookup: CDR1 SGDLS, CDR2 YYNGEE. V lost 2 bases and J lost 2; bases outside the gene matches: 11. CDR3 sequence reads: CASSVAPGLLNTDTQYF. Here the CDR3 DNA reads TGTGCCAGCAGCGTGGCTCCGGGACTACTCAACACAGATACGCAGTATTTT. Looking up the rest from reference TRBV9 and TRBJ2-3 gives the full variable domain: DSGVTQTPKHLITATGQRVTLRCSPRSGDLSVYWYQQSLDQGLQFLIQYYNGEERAKGNILERFSAQQFPDLHSELNLSSLELGDSALYFCASSVAPGLLNTDTQYFGPGTRLTVL.

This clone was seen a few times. The chain's CDR3 is CASSLGEIYEQYV. The CDR3 DNA reads TGTGCCAGCAGCTTAGGGGAAATTTACGAGCAGTACGTC. The chain links TRBV7-8 to TRBJ2-7; D is uncertain. The CDR3 runs to 13 residues. The V end lost 1 base, the J end lost 4 bases, and 8 bases lay between the germline ends. Looked up from germline, CDR1 is SGHVS and CDR2 is FQNEAQ.

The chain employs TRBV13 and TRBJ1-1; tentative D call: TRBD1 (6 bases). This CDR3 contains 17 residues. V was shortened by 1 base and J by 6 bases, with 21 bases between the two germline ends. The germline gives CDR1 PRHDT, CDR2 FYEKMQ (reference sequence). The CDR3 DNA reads TGTGCCAGCAGCTTAGTTTTGCCGGGGGGCGGGTTCCCTGAAGCTTTCTTT. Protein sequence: CASSLVLPGGGFPEAFF. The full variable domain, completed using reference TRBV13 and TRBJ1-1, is AAGVIQSPRHLIKEKRETATLKCYPIPRHDTVYWYQQGPGQDPQFLISFYEKMQSDKGSIPDRFSAQQFSDYHSELNMSSLELGDSALYFCASSLVLPGGGFPEAFFGQGTRLTVV.

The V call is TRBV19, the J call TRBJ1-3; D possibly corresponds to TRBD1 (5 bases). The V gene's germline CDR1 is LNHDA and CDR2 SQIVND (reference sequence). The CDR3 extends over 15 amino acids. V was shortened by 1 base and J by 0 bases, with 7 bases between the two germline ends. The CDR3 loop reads CASSIVGGSGNTIYF. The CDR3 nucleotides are TGTGCCAGTAGTATAGTTGGGGGCTCTGGAAACACCATATATTTT.

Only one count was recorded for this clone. The DNA for the CDR3 is TGTGCCATCAGTGAGTCGACTAGCGGAAACACCGGGGAGCTGTTTTTT. Translation: CAISESTSGNTGELFF. The gene calls are TRBV10-3 and TRBJ2-2; TRBD2 matches at 9 bases. The germline V gene has CDR1 ENHRY and CDR2 SYGVKD. The CDR3 totals 16 residues. J gave up 2 bases and V 0 bases, and 1 base lay outside the gene matches.

This chain's CDR3 is CASSLLGIDQMIRNTQYF. The CDR3 region has the DNA TGCGCCAGCAGTTTACTCGGGATCGACCAAATGATCAGGAATACGCAGTATTTT. This sequence joins TRBV5-1 and TRBJ2-3; a weak D match, TRBD2 (5 bases). Trimming shortened V by 5 bases and J by 7 bases, and 29 bases separated the two germline ends. The germline CDR1 and CDR2 sequences are SGHRS and YFSETQ. The CDR3 sequence is 18 residues long.

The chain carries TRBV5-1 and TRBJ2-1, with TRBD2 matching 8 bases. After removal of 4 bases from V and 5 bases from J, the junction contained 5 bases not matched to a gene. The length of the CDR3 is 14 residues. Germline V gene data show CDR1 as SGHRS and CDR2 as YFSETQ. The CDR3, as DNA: TGCGCCAGCAGCCCCAGCGGGAGCCACAATGAGCAGTTCTTC. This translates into CASSPSGSHNEQFF.

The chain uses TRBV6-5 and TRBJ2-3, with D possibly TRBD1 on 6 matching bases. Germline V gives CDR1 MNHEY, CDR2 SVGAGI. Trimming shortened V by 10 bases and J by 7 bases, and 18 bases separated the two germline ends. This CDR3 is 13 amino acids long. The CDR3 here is CATSPQQGYTQYF. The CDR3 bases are TGTGCCACTTCCCCCCAACAGGGATATACGCAGTATTTT.

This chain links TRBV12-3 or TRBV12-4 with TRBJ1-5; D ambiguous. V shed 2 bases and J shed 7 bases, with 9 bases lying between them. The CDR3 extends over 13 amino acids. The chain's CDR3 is CASSLWEGQPQHF. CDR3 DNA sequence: TGTGCCAGCAGTTTATGGGAGGGACAGCCCCAGCATTTT.

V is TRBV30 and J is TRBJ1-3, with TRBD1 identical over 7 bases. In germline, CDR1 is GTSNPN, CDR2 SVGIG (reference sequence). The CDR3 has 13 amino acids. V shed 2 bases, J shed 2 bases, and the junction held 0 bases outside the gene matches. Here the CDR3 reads CAWSTGAGNTIYF. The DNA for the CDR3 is TGTGCCTGGAGTACAGGGGCTGGAAACACCATATATTTT.

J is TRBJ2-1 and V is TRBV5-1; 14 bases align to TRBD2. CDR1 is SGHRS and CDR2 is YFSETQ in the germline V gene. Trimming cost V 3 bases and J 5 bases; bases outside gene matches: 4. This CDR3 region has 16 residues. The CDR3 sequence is CASSSWGLAGDNEQFF. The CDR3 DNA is TGCGCCAGCAGCTCTTGGGGACTAGCGGGAGACAATGAGCAGTTCTTC. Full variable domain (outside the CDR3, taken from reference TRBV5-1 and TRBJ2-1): KAGVTQTPRYLIKTRGQQVTLSCSPISGHRSVSWYQQTPGQGLQFLFEYFSETQRNKGNFPGRFSGRQFSNSRSEMNVSTLELGDSALYLCASSSWGLAGDNEQFFGPGTRLTVL.

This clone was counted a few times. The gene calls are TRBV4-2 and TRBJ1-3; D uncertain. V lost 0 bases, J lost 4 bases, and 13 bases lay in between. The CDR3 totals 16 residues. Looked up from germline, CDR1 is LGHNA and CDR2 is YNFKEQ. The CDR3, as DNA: TGTGCCAGCAGCCAAGATTTCCGGGTGGAGGGAAACACCATATATTTT. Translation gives CASSQDFRVEGNTIYF.

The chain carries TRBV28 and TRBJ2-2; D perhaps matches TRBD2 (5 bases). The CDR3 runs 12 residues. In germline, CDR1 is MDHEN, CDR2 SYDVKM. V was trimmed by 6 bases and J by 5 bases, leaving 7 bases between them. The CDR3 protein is CASSPGTGELFF. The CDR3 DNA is TGTGCCAGCAGCCCGGGGACCGGGGAGCTGTTTTTT.

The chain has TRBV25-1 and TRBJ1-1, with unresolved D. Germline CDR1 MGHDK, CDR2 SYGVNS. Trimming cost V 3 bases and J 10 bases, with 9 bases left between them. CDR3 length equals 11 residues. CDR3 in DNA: TGTGCCAGCAGTGATCCTGGACCAGCTTTCTTT. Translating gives CASSDPGPAFF.

The CDR3 coding sequence is TGTGCCAGCACGCCGGGAAGGCGGACTGAAGCTTTCTTT. This gives the protein CASTPGRRTEAFF. The chain combines TRBV11-3 with TRBJ1-1, with unresolved D. Germline-derived CDR1 and CDR2 are SGHNT and YENEEA. Trimming stripped 7 bases from V and 5 bases from J, with 14 bases between. There are 13 residues in the CDR3.

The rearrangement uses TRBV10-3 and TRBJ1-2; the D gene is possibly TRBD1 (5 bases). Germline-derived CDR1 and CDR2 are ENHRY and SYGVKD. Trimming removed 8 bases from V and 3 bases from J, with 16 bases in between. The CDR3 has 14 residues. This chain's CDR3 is CAIGARDSHYGYTF. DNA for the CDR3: TGTGCCATCGGGGCCCGGGATTCGCACTATGGCTACACCTTC.

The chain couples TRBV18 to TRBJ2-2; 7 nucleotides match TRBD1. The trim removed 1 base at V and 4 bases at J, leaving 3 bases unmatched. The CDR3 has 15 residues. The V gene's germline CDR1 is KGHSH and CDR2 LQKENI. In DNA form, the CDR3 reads TGTGCCAGCTCACCACTAGACAGGGCCACCGGGGAGCTGTTTTTT. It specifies CASSPLDRATGELFF.

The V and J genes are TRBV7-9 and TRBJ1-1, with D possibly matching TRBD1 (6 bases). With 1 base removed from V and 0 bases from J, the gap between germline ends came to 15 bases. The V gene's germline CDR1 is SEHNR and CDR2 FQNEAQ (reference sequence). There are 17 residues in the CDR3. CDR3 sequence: CASSLGVTGRMNTEAFF. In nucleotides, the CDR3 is TGTGCCAGCAGCTTAGGGGTTACAGGGCGGATGAACACTGAAGCTTTCTTT. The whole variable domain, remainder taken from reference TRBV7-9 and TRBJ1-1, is DTGVSQNPRHKITKRGQNVTFRCDPISEHNRLYWYRQTLGQGPEFLTYFQNEAQLEKSRLLSDRFSAERPKGSFSTLEIQRTEQGDSAMYLCASSLGVTGRMNTEAFFGQGTRLTVV.

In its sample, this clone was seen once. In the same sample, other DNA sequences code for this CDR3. CDR3 loop: CASSVGEGRNQPQHF. As DNA, the CDR3 is TGTGCCAGCAGCGTAGGTGAGGGGCGCAATCAGCCCCAGCATTTT. This chain connects TRBV9 to TRBJ1-5, with D possibly TRBD1 on 5 matching bases. The germline V gene has CDR1 SGDLS and CDR2 YYNGEE. Trimming removed 0 bases at V and 2 bases at J, with 9 bases between. The CDR3 has 15 residues.

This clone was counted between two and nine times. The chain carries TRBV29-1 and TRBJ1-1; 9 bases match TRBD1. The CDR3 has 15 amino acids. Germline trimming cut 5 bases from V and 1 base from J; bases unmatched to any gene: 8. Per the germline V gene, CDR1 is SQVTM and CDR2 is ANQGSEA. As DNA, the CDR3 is TGCAGCGTTCTGGGACAGGGTAAAACGAACACTGAAGCTTTCTTT. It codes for CSVLGQGKTNTEAFF.

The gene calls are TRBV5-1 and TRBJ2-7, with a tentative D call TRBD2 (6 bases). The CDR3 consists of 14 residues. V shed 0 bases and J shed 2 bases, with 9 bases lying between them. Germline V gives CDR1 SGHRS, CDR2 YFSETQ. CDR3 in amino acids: CASSLEAGTYEQYF. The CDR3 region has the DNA TGCGCCAGCAGCTTGGAGGCGGGAACCTACGAGCAGTACTTC.

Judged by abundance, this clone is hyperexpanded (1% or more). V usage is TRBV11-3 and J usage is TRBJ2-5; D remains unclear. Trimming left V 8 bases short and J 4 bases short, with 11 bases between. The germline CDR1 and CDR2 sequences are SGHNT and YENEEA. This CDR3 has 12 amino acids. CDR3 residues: CASATWAETQYF. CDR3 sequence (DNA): TGTGCCAGCGCTACTTGGGCAGAGACCCAGTACTTC.

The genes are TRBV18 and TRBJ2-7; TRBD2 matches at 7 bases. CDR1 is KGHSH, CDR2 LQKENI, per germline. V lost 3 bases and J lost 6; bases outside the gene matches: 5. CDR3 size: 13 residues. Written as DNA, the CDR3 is TGTGCCAGCTCACCCGGACCGGGGGGCGAGCAGTACGTC. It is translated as CASSPGPGGEQYV.

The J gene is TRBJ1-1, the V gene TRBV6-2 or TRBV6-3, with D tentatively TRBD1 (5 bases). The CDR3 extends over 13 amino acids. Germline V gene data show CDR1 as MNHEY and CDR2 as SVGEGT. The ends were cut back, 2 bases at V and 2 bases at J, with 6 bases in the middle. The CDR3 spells CASSYDSNTEAFF. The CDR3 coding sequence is TGTGCCAGCAGTTACGACAGCAACACTGAAGCTTTCTTT.

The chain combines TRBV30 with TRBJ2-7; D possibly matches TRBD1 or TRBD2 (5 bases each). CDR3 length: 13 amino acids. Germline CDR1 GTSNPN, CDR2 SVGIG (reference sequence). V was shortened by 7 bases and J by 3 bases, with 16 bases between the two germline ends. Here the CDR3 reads CASPGTRGYEQYF. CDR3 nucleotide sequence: TGTGCCTCGCCCGGGACCCGGGGCTACGAGCAGTACTTC.